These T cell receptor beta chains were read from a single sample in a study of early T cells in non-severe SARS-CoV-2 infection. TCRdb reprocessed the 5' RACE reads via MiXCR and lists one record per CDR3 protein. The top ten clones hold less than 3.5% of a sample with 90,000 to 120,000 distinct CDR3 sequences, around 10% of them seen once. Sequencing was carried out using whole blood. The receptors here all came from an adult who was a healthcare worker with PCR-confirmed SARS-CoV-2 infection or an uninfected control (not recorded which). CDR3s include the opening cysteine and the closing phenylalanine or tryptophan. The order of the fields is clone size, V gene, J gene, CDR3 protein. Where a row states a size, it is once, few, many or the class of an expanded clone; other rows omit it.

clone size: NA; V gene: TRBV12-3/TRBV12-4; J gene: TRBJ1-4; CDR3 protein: CASTPDGATNEKLFF
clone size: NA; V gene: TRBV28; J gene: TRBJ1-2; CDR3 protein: CASSSPGKGYYGYTF
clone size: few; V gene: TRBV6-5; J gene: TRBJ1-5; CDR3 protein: CASSRTGLEQPQHF
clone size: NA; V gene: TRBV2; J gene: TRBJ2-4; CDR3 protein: CASRKGSNGNIQYF
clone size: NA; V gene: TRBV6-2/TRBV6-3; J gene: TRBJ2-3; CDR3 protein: CAGSGRPTDTQYF
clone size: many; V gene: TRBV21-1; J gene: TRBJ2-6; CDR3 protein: CASLRESGANVLTF
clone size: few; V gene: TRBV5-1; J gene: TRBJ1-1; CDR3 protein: CASSLLGRQAEAFF
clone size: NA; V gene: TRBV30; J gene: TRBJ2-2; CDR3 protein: CAGKGQGAAGELFF
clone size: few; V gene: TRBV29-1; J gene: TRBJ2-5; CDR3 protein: CSPRDLQETQYF
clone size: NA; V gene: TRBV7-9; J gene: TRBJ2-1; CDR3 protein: CASSFTTGSSYNEQFF
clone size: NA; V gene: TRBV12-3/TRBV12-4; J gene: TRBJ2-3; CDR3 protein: CASSLGAILSTDTQYF
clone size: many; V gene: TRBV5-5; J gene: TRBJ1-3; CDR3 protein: CASSRAGNTIYF
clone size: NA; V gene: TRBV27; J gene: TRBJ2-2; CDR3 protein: CASSFRALTGTGELFF
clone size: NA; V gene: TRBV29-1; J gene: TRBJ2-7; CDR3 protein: CSVELGHGSYEQYF
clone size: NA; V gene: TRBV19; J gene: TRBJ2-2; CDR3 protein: CASSWTGGNTGELFF
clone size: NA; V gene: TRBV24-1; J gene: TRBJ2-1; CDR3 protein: CATSDPRQAGDYNEQFF
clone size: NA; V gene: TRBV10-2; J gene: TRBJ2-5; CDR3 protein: CASSLLSQETQYF
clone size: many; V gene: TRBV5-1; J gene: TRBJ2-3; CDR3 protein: CASSPRGAGGFGSTDTQYF
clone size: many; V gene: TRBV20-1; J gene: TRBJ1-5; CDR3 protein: CSASRQGNQPQHF
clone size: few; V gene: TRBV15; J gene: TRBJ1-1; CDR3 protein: CATSRDQSNRQQAFF
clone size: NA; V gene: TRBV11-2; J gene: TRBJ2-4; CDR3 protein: CASRPQAQNIQYF
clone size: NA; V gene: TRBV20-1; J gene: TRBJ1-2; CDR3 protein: CSASFGDRATSNYGYTF
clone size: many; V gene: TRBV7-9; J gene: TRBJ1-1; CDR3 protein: CASSSTGVTEAFF
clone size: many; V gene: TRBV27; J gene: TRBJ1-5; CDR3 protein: CASSFRLDSNQPQHF
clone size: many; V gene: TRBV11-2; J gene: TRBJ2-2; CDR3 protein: CASSLERTGELFF
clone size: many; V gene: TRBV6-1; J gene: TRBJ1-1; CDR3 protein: CASSVRGLNTEAFF
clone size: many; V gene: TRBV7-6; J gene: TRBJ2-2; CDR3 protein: CASSFSAGELFF
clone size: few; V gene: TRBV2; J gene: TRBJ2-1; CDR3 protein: CASSPGTTTYNEQFF
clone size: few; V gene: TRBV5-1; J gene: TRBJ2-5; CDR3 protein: CASRLDQETQYF
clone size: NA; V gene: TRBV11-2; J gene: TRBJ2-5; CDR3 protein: CASSLDRISSLETQYF
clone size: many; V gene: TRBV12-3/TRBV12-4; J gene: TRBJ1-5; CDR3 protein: CASSLGGDNQPQHF
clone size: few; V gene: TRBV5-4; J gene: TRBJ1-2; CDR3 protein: CASSLRDRDIYGYTF
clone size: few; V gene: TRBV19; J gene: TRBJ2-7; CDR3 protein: CASSMSGTGFAHQYF
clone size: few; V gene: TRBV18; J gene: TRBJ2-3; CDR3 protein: CASSPGRMDTQYF
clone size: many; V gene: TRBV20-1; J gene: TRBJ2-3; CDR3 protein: CSAPPGTVPTDTQYF
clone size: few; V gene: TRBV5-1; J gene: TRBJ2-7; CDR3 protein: CASSVGKTSGTYEQYF
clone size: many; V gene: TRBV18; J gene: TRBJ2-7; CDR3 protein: CASSPPSGRSYEQYF
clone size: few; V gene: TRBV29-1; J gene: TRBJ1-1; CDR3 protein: CSVWAGEAFF
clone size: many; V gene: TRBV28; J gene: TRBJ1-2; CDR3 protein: CASSPGIIYGYTF
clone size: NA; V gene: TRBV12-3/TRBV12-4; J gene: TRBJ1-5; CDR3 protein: CASSLNLGGQRNQPQHF
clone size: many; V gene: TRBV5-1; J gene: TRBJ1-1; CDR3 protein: CASSPPPIGWGGNTEAFF
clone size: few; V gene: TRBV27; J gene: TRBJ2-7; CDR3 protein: CASRGTGIYEQYF
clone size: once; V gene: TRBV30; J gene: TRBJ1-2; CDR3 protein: CAWSVVRQGPRYTF
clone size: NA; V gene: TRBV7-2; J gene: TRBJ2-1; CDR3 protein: CASSFLAGPYNEQFF
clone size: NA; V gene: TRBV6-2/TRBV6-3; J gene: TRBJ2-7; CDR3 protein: CASSYVPYEQYF
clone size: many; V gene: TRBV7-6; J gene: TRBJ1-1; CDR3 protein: CASSLATANTEAFF
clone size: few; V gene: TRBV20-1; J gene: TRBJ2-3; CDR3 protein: CSACVGGNTDTQYF
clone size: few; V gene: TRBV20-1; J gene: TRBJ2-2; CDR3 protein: CSAKGHAPLTNTGELFF
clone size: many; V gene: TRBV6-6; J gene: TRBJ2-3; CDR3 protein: CASGAVQSFFTDTQYF
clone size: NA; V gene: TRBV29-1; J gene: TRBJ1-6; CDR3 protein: CSVAAANNSPLHF
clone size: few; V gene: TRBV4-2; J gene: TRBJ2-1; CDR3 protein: CASSQERRRERGLSYNEQFF
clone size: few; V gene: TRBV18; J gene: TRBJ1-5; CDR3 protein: CASSPRASRVHQPQHF
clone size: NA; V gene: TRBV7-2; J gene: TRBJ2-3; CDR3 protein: CASSLAAGPWGRADTQYF
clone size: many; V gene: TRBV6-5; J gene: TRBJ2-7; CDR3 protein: CASSYSHTSYEQYF
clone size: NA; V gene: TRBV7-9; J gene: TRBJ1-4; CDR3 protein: CASSPGWGLFF
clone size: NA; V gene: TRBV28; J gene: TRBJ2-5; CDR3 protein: CASSFGGRETQYF
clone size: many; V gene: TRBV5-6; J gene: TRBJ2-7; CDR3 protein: CASSRRPQGTYEQYF
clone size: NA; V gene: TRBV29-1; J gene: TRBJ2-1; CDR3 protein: CSVKGGRGHGNEQFF
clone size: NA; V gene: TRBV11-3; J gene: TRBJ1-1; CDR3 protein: CASSDPTPFEAFF
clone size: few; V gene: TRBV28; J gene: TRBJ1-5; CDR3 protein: CASRVGQGNQPQHF